Below are 7 T cell receptor beta chains sequenced from a single sample in a study of blood T cells in healthy people across ages (dated by TCRdb to between 2015 and 2017). The library relied on 5' RACE. The reads were generated on an Illumina HiSeq 2500. The second PCR ran for roughly 7 to 12 cycles and used a J-beta primer mix along with a sample-barcoded 5' primer. TCRdb handled the public reads itself, with Q25 trimming in fastp and clone calling in MiXCR, and kept productive beta chains. One record per CDR3 amino acid sequence lists the most common genes and DNA. The sample includes approximately 800,000 distinct CDR3 sequences, with about 26% observed a single time. The ten largest clones capture under 3% of the sample. These same data were also listed under a study on T cells of mothers and their children.

What was sequenced was blood. These receptors were taken from a boy between 10 and 17 years old in good health.

The chain employs TRBV27 and TRBJ2-6; TRBD1 is a possible D gene (6 bases). The length of the CDR3 is 17 residues. The germline V gene encodes CDR1 MNHEY and CDR2 SMNVEV (reference sequence). Trimming stripped 5 bases from V and 0 bases from J, with 14 bases between. Written as DNA, the CDR3 is TGTGCCAGCAGTCCGTGGGGGCATTACTCTGGGGCCAACGTCCTGACTTTC. The encoded protein is CASSPWGHYSGANVLTF.

J is TRBJ1-4 and V is TRBV6-5, with D possibly being TRBD1 (6 bases). Germline V gene sequence: CDR1 MNHEY, CDR2 SVGAGI. V lost 6 bases to trimming and J lost 8 bases, with 16 bases between them. The CDR3 totals 14 residues. The CDR3 sequence: CASRPTTGAEKLFF. The CDR3 nucleotides read TGTGCCAGCAGGCCGACAACGGGGGCCGAAAAACTGTTTTTT.

The V gene is TRBV5-1, the J gene TRBJ1-3; 8 bases fit TRBD1. There are 14 residues in the CDR3. Trimming at V came to 5 bases and at J to 4 bases, leaving 5 bases not matched to a gene. CDR1 is SGHRS and CDR2 is YFSETQ in the germline V gene. DNA of the CDR3: TGCGCCAGCAGACAGACAGGGGTCGGAAACACCATATATTTT. It translates to CASRQTGVGNTIYF.

In its sample, this clonotype was seen once. One end of the junction varies from germline; a read error may be responsible. This chain links TRBV9 with TRBJ2-1; 7 nucleotides align to TRBD2. The germline CDR1 and CDR2 sequences are SGDLS and YYNGEE. This CDR3 contains 15 residues. The CDR3 is CVSSVDPREYNEQFF. CDR3 DNA sequence: TGTGTCAGCAGCGTAGATCCGCGGGAGTACAATGAGCAGTTCTTC.

This clonotype has only a few counts. The chain links TRBV6-6 to TRBJ2-5; D ambiguous. Germline values: CDR1 MNHNY, CDR2 SVGAGI (reference sequence). Deletions cut 7 bases from V and 5 bases from J, with 17 bases between. This CDR3 region has 14 residues. CDR3 DNA sequence: TGTGCCAGCAAGGAGTCGCTTCCTGGGGAGACCCAGTACTTC. It yields the protein CASKESLPGETQYF.

Regarding this clonotype: At one end, the junction sequence differs from germline, possibly due to a read error. The gene calls are TRBV9 and TRBJ1-4, with D maybe TRBD1 (5 bases). Germline V gene data show CDR1 as SGDLS and CDR2 as YYNGEE. This CDR3 is 16 amino acids long. CDR3 DNA: TGCGCCAGCAGTCAGGGTGGTTCGTCAACTAATGAAAAACTGTTTTTT. This sequence encodes CASSQGGSSTNEKLFF.

The rearrangement uses TRBV5-6 and TRBJ2-5, with TRBD1 identical over 9 bases. The end of the DNA fits TRBJ2-1 better, so the J call may be wrong. From germline, CDR1 is SGHDT and CDR2 YYEEEE. This CDR3 region has 17 residues. CDR3 DNA: TGTGCCAGCAGCTTGGATCTTGGACAGGGGATTCGGAATGAGCAGTTCTTC. Its protein is CASSLDLGQGIRNEQFF.